The 8 T cell receptor beta chains presented below share a single source sample, sequenced in a study of blood T cell repertoires in COVID-19 (dated by TCRdb to between 2020 and 2021). Receptors were amplified or captured by the immunoSEQ multiplex PCR assay. Here the immuneACCESS table is served through TCRdb, limited to in-frame sequences with V and J called. Missing clones are a known gap in these copies; in checked studies unresolved V genes cover under half, and the rest lacks a known reason. The sample contains 150,000 to 250,000 clones, approximately 80% of them found a single time. 6.5% to 7% of the sample lies in the top ten. Sequencing was done on a sample of peripheral blood. The source of these receptors is a human donor with acute or convalescent COVID-19. The donor label of this sample is uncertain.

The rearrangement links TRBV19 to TRBJ2-2, with D perhaps TRBD1 (6 bases). Trimming stripped 1 base from V and 0 bases from J, with 9 bases between. The CDR3 has 16 amino acids. Germline-derived CDR1 and CDR2 are LNHDA and SQIVND (reference sequence). CDR3 sequence reads: CASSIGGQPNTGELFF. Written as DNA, the CDR3 is TGTGCCAGTAGTATAGGAGGACAGCCGAACACCGGGGAGCTGTTTTTT.

This chain joins TRBV18 and TRBJ2-7, with D maybe TRBD2 (6 bases). V shed 3 bases and J shed 2 bases, with 8 bases lying between them. The length of the CDR3 is 13 residues. The germline gives CDR1 KGHSH, CDR2 LQKENI. DNA of the CDR3: TGTGCCAGCTCACCCCCGGGAGCCTACGAGCAGTACTTC. This translates into CASSPPGAYEQYF.

The chain recombines TRBV19 with TRBJ2-7; unclear D gene. V lost 6 bases and J lost 2, with 17 bases in between. Looked up from germline, CDR1 is LNHDA and CDR2 is SQIVND (reference sequence). The CDR3 runs 15 residues. The CDR3 loop is CASSSTNSNPYEQYF. DNA of the CDR3: TGTGCCAGTAGCTCGACAAATTCAAACCCCTACGAGCAGTACTTC. Full variable domain (missing parts from reference TRBV19 and TRBJ2-7): DGGITQSPKYLFRKEGQNVTLSCEQNLNHDAMYWYRQDPGQGLRLIYYSQIVNDFQKGDIAEGYSVSREKKESFPLTVTSAQKNPTAFYLCASSSTNSNPYEQYFGPGTRLTVT.

The rearrangement links TRBV6-6 to TRBJ1-4; 11 positions agree with TRBD1. With V trimmed by 3 bases and J by 7 bases, 7 bases remained unmatched. The germline gives CDR1 MNHNY, CDR2 SVGAGI (reference sequence). The CDR3 extends over 16 amino acids. CDR3: CASSYGQGARSEKLFF. The CDR3 DNA sequence: TGTGCCAGCAGTTATGGACAGGGGGCGCGGAGTGAAAAACTGTTTTTT.

In DNA form, the CDR3 reads TGTGCCAGCACCCAGCGGGAGGGCCCCGGGGAGCTGTTTTTT. It specifies CASTQREGPGELFF. The chain couples TRBV3-1 (or the pseudogene TRBV3-2) to TRBJ2-2; 10 bases align to TRBD2. Germline assignment: CDR1 LGHDT and CDR2 YNNKEL (reference sequence). V dropped 7 bases and J dropped 6; count of bases not matched to a gene: 5. The CDR3 covers 14 residues.

The chain combines TRBV18 with TRBJ2-3, with 14 bases lining up with TRBD2. Germline CDR1 KGHSH, CDR2 LQKENI. V lost 2 bases and J lost 4; bases outside the gene matches: 5. CDR3 length: 17 amino acids. The CDR3 is CASSPRLAGGESDTQYF. The DNA of the CDR3 is TGTGCCAGCTCACCAAGACTAGCGGGAGGGGAATCAGATACGCAGTATTTT.

The chain has TRBV5-8 and TRBJ2-7, with a weak D call TRBD1 (6 bases). Trimming stripped 4 bases from V and 4 bases from J, with 18 bases between. This CDR3 spans 15 amino acids. Germline assignment: CDR1 SGHTS and CDR2 YDEGEE. This chain's CDR3 is CASSLGGQTLYEQYF. CDR3 DNA sequence: TGTGCCAGCAGCCTGGGTGGACAGACACTATACGAGCAGTACTTC.

V is TRBV19 and J is TRBJ1-1, with 7 bases that match TRBD1. Germline CDR1 LNHDA, CDR2 SQIVND (reference sequence). The CDR3 totals 14 residues. After removal of 4 bases from V and 1 base from J, the junction contained 3 bases not matched to a gene. This chain's CDR3 is CASSKYRGNTEAFF. DNA of the CDR3: TGTGCCAGTAGTAAATACAGGGGGAACACTGAAGCTTTCTTT.